Presented here are 15 T cell receptor beta chains from one specimen sequenced in a study of early T cells in non-severe SARS-CoV-2 infection. TCRdb reprocessed the 5' RACE reads with MiXCR, giving one entry per CDR3 protein. The profile shows tens of thousands of distinct CDR3 sequences, around an eighth of them singletons. Sequencing was performed on whole blood. All receptors come from an adult who was a healthcare worker with PCR-confirmed SARS-CoV-2 infection or an uninfected control (not recorded which).

Comments on this clonotype: This clone may be a read error of a much larger clone one base away. The CDR3: CATSPQGTPGANILTF. CDR3 in DNA: TGTGCCACCAGTCCCCAAGGGACGCCTGGGGCCAACATCCTGACTTTC. The chain uses TRBV24-1 and TRBJ2-6; D might be TRBD1 or TRBD2, each matching 5 bases. Germline V gene data show CDR1 as KGHDR and CDR2 as SFDVKD. This CDR3 has 16 amino acids.

This clonotype has just a few counts. This sequence joins TRBV29-1 and TRBJ1-1, with TRBD1 identical over 7 bases. CDR3 length: 13 amino acids. The V and J ends lost 3 bases and 4 bases, in that order; junction bases with no gene match: 5. Germline V gene data show CDR1 as SQVTM and CDR2 as ANQGSEA. CDR3 residues: CSVEKGAGTEAFF. CDR3 bases: TGCAGCGTTGAGAAGGGGGCGGGCACTGAAGCTTTCTTT.

This rearrangement joins TRBV6-5 to TRBJ2-1; 7 bases match TRBD2. Trimming removed 2 bases from V and 2 bases from J; junction bases left unmatched: 3. The germline gives CDR1 MNHEY, CDR2 SVGAGI. The CDR3 has 15 amino acids. The CDR3 sequence is CASSYGGRAYNEQFF. CDR3 coding DNA: TGTGCCAGCAGTTACGGCGGGAGAGCCTACAATGAGCAGTTCTTC.

This chain joins TRBV9 and TRBJ2-1; 8 positions match TRBD1. The CDR3 has 15 amino acids. Germline values: CDR1 SGDLS, CDR2 YYNGEE. The trim removed 5 bases at V and 0 bases at J, leaving 4 bases unmatched. This chain's CDR3 is CASSADRASYNEQFF. DNA for the CDR3: TGTGCCAGCAGTGCGGACAGGGCCTCCTACAATGAGCAGTTCTTC.

This chain connects TRBV4-2 to TRBJ2-7; 9 bases are a match to TRBD1. This CDR3 comprises 15 residues. J gave up 6 bases and V 1 base, and 7 bases lay outside the gene matches. Germline-derived CDR1 and CDR2 are LGHNA and YNFKEQ. This CDR3 reads CASSQAGTGLIEQYF. In DNA, the CDR3 is TGTGCCAGCAGCCAAGCCGGGACAGGGTTAATCGAGCAGTACTTC.

This clonotype has more than one count but fewer than ten. This rearrangement joins TRBV12-3 or TRBV12-4 to TRBJ2-5, with D perhaps TRBD2 (5 bases). The V end lost 7 bases, the J end lost 5 bases, and 14 bases lay between the germline ends. This CDR3 spans 13 amino acids. In nucleotides, the CDR3 is TGTGCCAGCATGGGGAGTGGATCGGAGACCCAGTACTTC. This codes for CASMGSGSETQYF.

V and J are TRBV6-2 or TRBV6-3 and TRBJ2-7; TRBD2 agrees at 11 bases. With V trimmed by 3 bases and J by 0 bases, 1 base remained unmatched. The germline V gene has CDR1 MNHEY and CDR2 SVGEGT. The CDR3 extends over 15 amino acids. CDR3 protein: CASSYLAGGSYEQYF. CDR3 sequence (DNA): TGTGCCAGCAGTTATCTAGCGGGGGGCTCCTACGAGCAGTACTTC.

The rearrangement joins TRBV30 to TRBJ1-5; D not resolved. CDR1 GTSNPN and CDR2 SVGIG come from the germline V gene (reference sequence). Trimming shortened V by 2 bases and J by 0 bases, and 8 bases separated the two germline ends. The CDR3 covers 14 residues. CDR3 in DNA: TGTGCCTGGAGTTACGGCAGTAGCAATCAGCCCCAGCATTTT. Protein product: CAWSYGSSNQPQHF.

This clonotype was observed at least ten times. This chain links TRBV6-5 with TRBJ2-5; 12 bases are shared with TRBD1. V shed 5 bases and J 5 bases; nucleotides not matched to a gene: 9. The CDR3 is 16 amino acids. Germline loops: CDR1 MNHEY, CDR2 SVGAGI. The CDR3 spells CASSGYGTGGLETQYF. DNA of the CDR3: TGTGCCAGCAGTGGTTACGGGACAGGGGGCCTGGAGACCCAGTACTTC.

This clonotype came up many times. The genes are TRBV12-3 or TRBV12-4 and TRBJ1-1; 7 bases are shared with TRBD1. The CDR3 extends over 14 amino acids. The J segment lost 5 bases and the V segment lost 4 bases, leaving 7 bases of the junction unmatched. CDR3 protein: CASSSATGKTEAFF. In DNA, the CDR3 is TGTGCCAGCAGTTCCGCGACAGGGAAGACTGAAGCTTTCTTT.

This clonotype turned up a few times. This rearrangement joins TRBV7-9 to TRBJ2-3; no clear D gene. This CDR3 spans 15 amino acids. V was clipped by 4 bases and J by 1 base, with 12 bases between them. CDR1 is SEHNR, CDR2 FQNEAQ, per germline (reference sequence). DNA for the CDR3: TGTGCCAGCAGCTCGCCAATAGCCGGCACAGATACGCAGTATTTT. Translated: CASSSPIAGTDTQYF.

The chain recombines TRBV20-1 with TRBJ2-1; possible D gene TRBD2, 5 bases. Looked up from germline, CDR1 is DFQATT and CDR2 is SNEGSKA (reference sequence). This CDR3 region has 11 residues. The V gene lost 1 base and the J gene lost 8 bases, with 6 bases spanning the gap. CDR3 region: CSARGADEQFF. Written as DNA, the CDR3 is TGCAGTGCTAGAGGAGCGGATGAGCAGTTCTTC.

This clonotype was seen ten or more times. V gene TRBV6-1 combines with J gene TRBJ2-2, with D possibly TRBD2 on 6 matching bases. The CDR3 loop spans 14 amino acids. Germline V lookup: CDR1 MNHNS, CDR2 SASEGT. Trimming removed 6 bases from V and 1 base from J, with 9 bases in between. The CDR3 coding sequence is TGTGCCAGCAGGGTCGGGGGGAACACCGGGGAGCTGTTTTTT. This translates into CASRVGGNTGELFF.

This clonotype was counted a few times. CDR3 loop: CASSPPQSIHNYGTYEQYF. The CDR3 DNA follows: TGTGCCAGCTCACCACCCCAAAGTATTCACAATTATGGCACCTACGAGCAGTACTTC. The chain recombines TRBV18 with TRBJ2-7; D is uncertain. Germline-derived CDR1 and CDR2 are KGHSH and LQKENI. The CDR3 sequence is 19 residues long. The V gene lost 0 bases and the J gene lost 2 bases, with 23 bases spanning the gap.

The chain couples TRBV3-1 to TRBJ2-3; no clear D. V dropped 4 bases and J dropped 1 base, with 12 bases sitting between them. The germline gives CDR1 LGHDT, CDR2 YNNKEL (reference sequence). The CDR3 sequence is 15 residues long. CDR3 amino acids: CASSPRTVRTDTQYF. Here the CDR3 DNA reads TGTGCCAGCAGCCCTCGGACGGTACGCACAGATACGCAGTATTTT.